This T cell receptor (beta chain) appears in the sequencing data of a study of blood T cell repertoires in COVID-19. Study in general: Samples representing acute and convalescent COVID-19 were sourced from the United States, Italy and Spain. PBMCs, B-cell-depleted T cells, or T cells were the source of the cDNA or gDNA that made up the material.

Libraries were prepared by immunoSEQ multiplex PCR; TCRdb keeps only in-frame clonotypes and omits some of them. The sample has approximately 170,000 clones, approximately 87% seen once; the top ten hold roughly 9.7%. Patients in Seattle were enrolled during active infection, then followed longitudinally. V gave up 6 bases and J gave up 0 bases; unmatched junction bases: 10. CDR3 length: 17 residues. Germline V lookup: CDR1 KGHDR, CDR2 SFDVKD. The clonotype was recovered from a woman aged 55 to 70 with COVID-19, enrolled during active disease. Sequenced input: peripheral blood. The chain combines TRBV24-1 with TRBJ2-3, with TRBD1 identical over 8 bases. The CDR3 bases are TGTGCCACCAGTCGGTTCCGACAGGGGACGAGCACAGATACGCAGTATTTT. Its translation is CATSRFRQGTSTDTQYF.